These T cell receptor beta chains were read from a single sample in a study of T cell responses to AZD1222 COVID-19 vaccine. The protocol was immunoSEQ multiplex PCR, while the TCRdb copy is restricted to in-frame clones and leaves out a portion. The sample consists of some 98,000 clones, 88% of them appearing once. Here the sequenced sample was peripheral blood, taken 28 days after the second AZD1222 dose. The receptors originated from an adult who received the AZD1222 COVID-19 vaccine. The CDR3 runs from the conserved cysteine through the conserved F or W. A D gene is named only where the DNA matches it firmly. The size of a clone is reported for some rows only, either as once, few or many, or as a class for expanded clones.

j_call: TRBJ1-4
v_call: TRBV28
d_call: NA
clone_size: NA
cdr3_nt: TGTGCCAGCAGCCCGCCATCGAGGGATGAAAAACTGTTTTTT
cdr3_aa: CASSPPSRDEKLFF

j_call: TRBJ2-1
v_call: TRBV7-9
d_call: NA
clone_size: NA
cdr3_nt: TGTGCCAGCAGCTTAGGTGTGAGCGTGGGAAATGAGCAGTTCTTC
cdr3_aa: CASSLGVSVGNEQFF

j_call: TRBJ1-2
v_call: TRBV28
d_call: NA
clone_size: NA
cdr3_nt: TGTGCCAGCCGTACGGAGGGCTACACCTTC
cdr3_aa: CASRTEGYTF

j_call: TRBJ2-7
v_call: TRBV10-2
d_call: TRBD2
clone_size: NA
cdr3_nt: TGCGCCAGCAGCGGCCCCGGGACTAGCGGGACTCCGTTTTACGAGCAGTACTTC
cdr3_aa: CASSGPGTSGTPFYEQYF

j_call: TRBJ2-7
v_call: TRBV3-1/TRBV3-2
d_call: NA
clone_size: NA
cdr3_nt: TGTGCCAGCAGCCAAAAGGGGTCGGGCGAGCAGTACTTC
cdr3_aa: CASSQKGSGEQYF

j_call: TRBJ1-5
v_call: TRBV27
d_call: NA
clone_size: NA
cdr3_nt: TGTGCCAGCAGTTTATTGGGCAGGGCGTCGAGCAATCAGCCCCAGCATTTT
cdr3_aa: CASSLLGRASSNQPQHF

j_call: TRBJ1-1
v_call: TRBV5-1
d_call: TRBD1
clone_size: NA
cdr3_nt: TGCGCCAGCAGCACAATGACAGGGAGCACTGAAGCTTTCTTT
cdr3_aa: CASSTMTGSTEAFF

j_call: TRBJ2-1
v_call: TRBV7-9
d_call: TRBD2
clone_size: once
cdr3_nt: TGTGCCAGCAGCTTAGGGGGACTAGCGGCTTTTGGTGAGCAGTTCTTC
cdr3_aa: CASSLGGLAAFGEQFF

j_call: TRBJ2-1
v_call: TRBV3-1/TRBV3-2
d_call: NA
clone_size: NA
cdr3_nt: TGTGCCAGCAGCCAAATTAGCCGGGAGCAGTTCTTC
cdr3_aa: CASSQISREQFF

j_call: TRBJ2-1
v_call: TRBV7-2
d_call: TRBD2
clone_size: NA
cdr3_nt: TGTGCCAGCAGCAAAAGTCGGACTAGCGCCTACAATGAGCAGTTCTTC
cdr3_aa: CASSKSRTSAYNEQFF

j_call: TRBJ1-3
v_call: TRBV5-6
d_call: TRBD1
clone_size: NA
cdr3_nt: TGTGCCAGCACCAAACCGGGACAGGGAACGCTAATGGGAAACACCATATATTTT
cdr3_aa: CASTKPGQGTLMGNTIYF

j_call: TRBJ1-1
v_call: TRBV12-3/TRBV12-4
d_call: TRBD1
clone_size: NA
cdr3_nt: TGTGCCAGCAGAACAGGGGAACTTACTGAAGCTTTCTTT
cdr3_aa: CASRTGELTEAFF

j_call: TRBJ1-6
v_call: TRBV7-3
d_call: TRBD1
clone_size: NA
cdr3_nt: TGTGCCAGCAGCCCCGGACAGGCACATAATTCACCCCTCCACTTT
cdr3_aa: CASSPGQAHNSPLHF

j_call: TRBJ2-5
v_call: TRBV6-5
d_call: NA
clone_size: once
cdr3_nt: TGTGCCAGCAGTTCTATTCCTATGGGGACCCAGTACTTC
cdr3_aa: CASSSIPMGTQYF

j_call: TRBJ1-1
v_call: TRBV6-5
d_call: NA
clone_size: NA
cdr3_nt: TGTGCCAGCCTTTTAGACAGCGCGAACACTGAAGCTTTCTTT
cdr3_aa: CASLLDSANTEAFF

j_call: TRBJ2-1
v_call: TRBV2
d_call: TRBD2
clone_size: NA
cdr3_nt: TGTGCCAGCAGTGGAGGTATAGCGGGAGTCAATGAGCAGTTCTTC
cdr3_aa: CASSGGIAGVNEQFF

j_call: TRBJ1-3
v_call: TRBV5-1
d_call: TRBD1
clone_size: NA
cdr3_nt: TGCGCCAGCAGCTTGGGACAGGGTGACACCATATATTTT
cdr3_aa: CASSLGQGDTIYF

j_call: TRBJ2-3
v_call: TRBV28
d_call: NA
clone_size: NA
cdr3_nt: TGTGCCAGTCCGGGCCCGACTCAAGATACGCAGTATTTT
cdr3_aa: CASPGPTQDTQYF

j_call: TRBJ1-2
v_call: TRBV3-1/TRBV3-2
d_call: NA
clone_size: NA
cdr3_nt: TGTGCCAGCAGCCAAGGGGTAACCGGATATGGCTACACCTTC
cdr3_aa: CASSQGVTGYGYTF

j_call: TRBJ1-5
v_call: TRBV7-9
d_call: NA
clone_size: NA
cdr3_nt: TGTGCCAGCAGCTCGACAGGTCGGGGCAATCAGCCCCAGCATTTT
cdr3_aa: CASSSTGRGNQPQHF

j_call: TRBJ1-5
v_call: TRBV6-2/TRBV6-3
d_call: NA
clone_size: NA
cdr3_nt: TGTGCCAGCAGTTACGAGTGGGGCAGGGAGGAGGATCAGCCCCAGCATTTT
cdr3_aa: CASSYEWGREEDQPQHF

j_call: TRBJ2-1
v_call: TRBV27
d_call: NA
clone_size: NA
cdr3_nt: TGTGCCAGCAGTTTATATCGGGGACTTAATGAGCAGTTCTTC
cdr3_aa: CASSLYRGLNEQFF

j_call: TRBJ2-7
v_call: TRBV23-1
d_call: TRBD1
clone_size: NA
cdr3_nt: TGCGCCAGGGGACAGAACTACGAGCAGTACTTC
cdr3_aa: CARGQNYEQYF

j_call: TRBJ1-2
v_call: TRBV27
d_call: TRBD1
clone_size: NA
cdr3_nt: TGTGCCAGCAGTTTAAGGACAGGCGACGGCTACACCTTC
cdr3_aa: CASSLRTGDGYTF

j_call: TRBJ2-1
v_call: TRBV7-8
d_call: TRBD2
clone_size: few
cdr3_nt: TGTGCCAGCAGCTTAAAAGCTGTGACTAGCGGTAGTAATAATGAGCAGTTCTTC
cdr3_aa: CASSLKAVTSGSNNEQFF

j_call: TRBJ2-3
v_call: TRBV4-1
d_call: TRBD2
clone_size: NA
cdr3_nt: TGCGCCAGCAGCCCAGGACTAGCGGGAAGGACAGATACGCAGTATTTT
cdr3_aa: CASSPGLAGRTDTQYF

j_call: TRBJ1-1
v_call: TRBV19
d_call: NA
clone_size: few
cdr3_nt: TGTGCCAGTAGTATAACGGGCCAGGGGTCCACTGAAGCTTTCTTT
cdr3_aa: CASSITGQGSTEAFF

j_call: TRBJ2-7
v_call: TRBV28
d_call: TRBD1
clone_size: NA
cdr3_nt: TGTGCCAGCAGTTTATCTGGCGGACAGGGCTACGAGCAGTACTTC
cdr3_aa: CASSLSGGQGYEQYF

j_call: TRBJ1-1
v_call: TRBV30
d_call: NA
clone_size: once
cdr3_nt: TGTGCCTGGAGTAAGGATTGGGGCACTGAAGCTTTCTTT
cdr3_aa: CAWSKDWGTEAFF

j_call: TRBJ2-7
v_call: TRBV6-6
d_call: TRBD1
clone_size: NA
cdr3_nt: TGTGCCAGCAGAGCGACAGGGGGCTCCTACGAGCAGTACTTC
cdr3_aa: CASRATGGSYEQYF

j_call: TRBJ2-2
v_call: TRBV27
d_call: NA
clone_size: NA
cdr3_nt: TGTGCCAGCAGTTTGGTTTATCTGGGAGGGCTGTTTTTT
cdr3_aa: CASSLVYLGGLFF

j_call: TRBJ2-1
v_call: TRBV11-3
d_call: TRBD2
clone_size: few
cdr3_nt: TGTGCCAGCAGCTTAGGGGGAGGCGGGAGAGTTGAGCAGTTCTTC
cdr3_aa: CASSLGGGGRVEQFF

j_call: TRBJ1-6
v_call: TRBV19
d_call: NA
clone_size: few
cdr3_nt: TGTGCCAGTAAATGGGGCAGAGGTAATTCACCCCTCCACTTT
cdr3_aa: CASKWGRGNSPLHF